The next 30 T cell receptor beta chains were all read from a single sample in a study of OX40 agonist ivuxolimab in advanced cancers. Repertoires were generated with immunoSEQ multiplex PCR, while TCRdb's copy carries only in-frame clones and drops some. The sample lists roughly 80,000 clones; approximately 91% were seen once. The source material was CD4+ or CD8+ T cells sorted from blood, sampled in a trial of the OX40 agonist ivuxolimab. The receptors stem from an adult with an advanced solid tumor such as melanoma, head and neck, liver or kidney cancer.

CDR3 loop: CASSSHDRNNEQFF. CDR3 in DNA: TGTGCCAGCAGCTCGCATGATAGAAACAATGAGCAGTTCTTC. The chain is built from TRBV28 and TRBJ2-1, with D unclear. The CDR3 covers 14 residues. Trimming took 6 bases from V and 5 from J, leaving 14 bases between them. Germline CDR1 reads MDHEN; CDR2 reads SYDVKM.

The V and J genes are TRBV27 and TRBJ2-7; D possibly corresponds to TRBD2 (7 bases). This CDR3 spans 14 amino acids. CDR1 is MNHEY, CDR2 SMNVEV, per germline (reference sequence). Trimming left V 6 bases short and J 9 bases short, with 21 bases between. In nucleotides, the CDR3 is TGTGCCAGCAGGAAGGGTGGGGGGCGCGGGGGGCAGTACTTC. Translating it yields CASRKGGGRGGQYF.

The rearrangement joins TRBV7-9 to TRBJ1-2, with D possibly being TRBD1 (5 bases). The length of the CDR3 is 15 residues. The V gene lost 1 base and the J gene lost 2 bases, with 11 bases spanning the gap. Germline V CDR1 and CDR2: SEHNR, FQNEAQ (reference sequence). The CDR3 loop reads CASSLGWAGNYGYTF. The CDR3 DNA reads as TGTGCCAGCAGCTTAGGGTGGGCAGGGAACTATGGCTACACCTTC.

V usage is TRBV5-4 and J usage is TRBJ2-5; 8 nucleotides match TRBD1. With V trimmed by 2 bases and J by 1 base, 1 base remained unmatched. The length of the CDR3 is 14 residues. Germline CDR1 and CDR2: SGHNT and YYREEE (reference sequence). This chain's CDR3 is CASSLQGVQETQYF. Written as DNA, the CDR3 is TGTGCCAGCAGCTTACAGGGGGTCCAAGAGACCCAGTACTTC.

This chain uses TRBV5-4 with TRBJ2-5, with D unclear. The germline V gene has CDR1 SGHNT and CDR2 YYREEE (reference sequence). The CDR3 has 13 amino acids. Trimming took off 0 bases at V and 5 bases at J, with 8 bases between the two ends. The CDR3 is CASSLAGSETQYF. The CDR3 DNA reads as TGTGCCAGCAGCTTGGCAGGAAGTGAGACCCAGTACTTC.

The genes are TRBV10-3 and TRBJ2-1; 12 nucleotides line up with TRBD2. V was clipped by 4 bases and J by 6 bases; unmatched bases: 4. This CDR3 comprises 15 residues. Germline CDR1 is ENHRY and CDR2 is SYGVKD. The CDR3 protein is CAISGTSGTRNEQFF. CDR3 nucleotides: TGTGCCATCAGTGGGACTAGCGGGACTCGCAATGAGCAGTTCTTC.

This clone was seen a handful of times. The chain recombines TRBV5-5 with TRBJ2-6, with D uncertain. Germline CDR1 reads SGHKS; CDR2 reads YYEKEE (reference sequence). Trimming took 5 bases from V and 2 from J, leaving 8 bases between them. The CDR3 totals 14 residues. This CDR3 is CASRRETGANVLTF. In nucleotides, the CDR3 is TGTGCCAGCAGGCGAGAGACTGGGGCCAACGTCCTGACTTTC.

This chain connects TRBV19 to TRBJ1-5, with D unresolved. The V gene lost 3 bases and the J gene lost 4 bases, with 10 bases spanning the gap. This CDR3 is built from 14 residues. Germline V lookup: CDR1 LNHDA, CDR2 SQIVND (reference sequence). The CDR3 reads CASSIEGGNQPQHF. DNA of the CDR3: TGTGCCAGTAGTATTGAGGGTGGGAATCAGCCCCAGCATTTT. The variable domain in full, with the rest retrieved from reference TRBV19 and TRBJ1-5, is DGGITQSPKYLFRKEGQNVTLSCEQNLNHDAMYWYRQDPGQGLRLIYYSQIVNDFQKGDIAEGYSVSREKKESFPLTVTSAQKNPTAFYLCASSIEGGNQPQHFGDGTRLSIL.

The chain is built from TRBV19 and TRBJ2-3; D is perhaps TRBD1 (6 bases). V was cut by 4 bases and J by 6 bases, with 11 bases left in between. CDR1 and CDR2 (germline): LNHDA, SQIVND (reference sequence). The CDR3 is 13 residues long. DNA of the CDR3: TGTGCCAGTAGTAGGGACATAGCGGATACGCAGTATTTT. Its protein product is CASSRDIADTQYF.

The rearrangement uses TRBV5-1 and TRBJ2-2; tentatively, D is TRBD2 (7 bases). The V gene's germline CDR1 is SGHRS and CDR2 YFSETQ. The V end lost 5 bases, the J end lost 6 bases, and 17 bases lay between the germline ends. This CDR3 is 15 amino acids long. CDR3 nucleotides: TGCGCCAGCAGAGGGGGGGTCACCAACGCCGGGGAGCTGTTTTTT. Residues: CASRGGVTNAGELFF.

V and J are TRBV6-6 and TRBJ2-3; D uncertain. The CDR3 is made up of 15 amino acids. V lost 2 bases and J 6 bases, leaving 15 bases between the germline ends. The germline CDR1 and CDR2 sequences are MNHNY and SVGAGI (reference sequence). The CDR3: CASSYVLLGGDTQYF. The CDR3 DNA reads as TGTGCCAGCAGTTACGTTCTCCTGGGTGGGGATACGCAGTATTTT.

V usage is TRBV6-5 and J usage is TRBJ1-6, with 8 bases fitting TRBD1. V was pared by 5 bases and J by 10 bases, with 7 bases of the junction left unmatched. This CDR3 comprises 14 residues. The germline V gene encodes CDR1 MNHEY and CDR2 SVGAGI. CDR3 nucleotides: TGTGCCAGCAGTCCAGGGGGCTCGGGGTCACCCCTCCACTTT. Encoded protein: CASSPGGSGSPLHF.

The chain links TRBV5-4 to TRBJ2-6; D not resolved. Germline CDR1 is SGHNT and CDR2 is YYREEE (reference sequence). The CDR3 totals 15 residues. Trimming cost V 2 bases and J 0 bases, with 6 bases left between them. CDR3 sequence (DNA): TGTGCCAGCAGCTTACGGAGCTCTGGGGCCAACGTCCTGACTTTC. It specifies CASSLRSSGANVLTF.

V gene TRBV19 combines with J gene TRBJ2-6, with no clear D. V lost 5 bases and J lost 0, with 11 bases in between. CDR3 length: 16 amino acids. Germline V gives CDR1 LNHDA, CDR2 SQIVND (reference sequence). The CDR3 bases are TGTGCCAGTAGTCTCGGGTCCGTCTCTGGGGCCAACGTCCTGACTTTC. As protein: CASSLGSVSGANVLTF.

This chain uses TRBV29-1 with TRBJ1-1; possible D gene TRBD1, 5 bases. CDR3 length equals 15 residues. V was trimmed by 7 bases and J by 2 bases, leaving 20 bases between them. Germline CDR1 SQVTM, CDR2 ANQGSEA. For the CDR3, the DNA is TGCAGCGGCTCGACTAAGGAGGGACGCAACACTGAAGCTTTCTTT. This translates into CSGSTKEGRNTEAFF.

The chain employs TRBV18 and TRBJ2-3; 7 bases match TRBD1. CDR3 length: 16 residues. V dropped 2 bases and J dropped 2; count of bases not matched to a gene: 7. CDR1 and CDR2 from the germline V gene are KGHSH and LQKENI. For the CDR3, the DNA is TGTGCCAGCTCACCAAGGGACAGACCGTCCACAGATACGCAGTATTTT. It translates to CASSPRDRPSTDTQYF.

This clone was seen once. The CDR3 sequence is CASSPPGTDTQYF. The CDR3 DNA reads TGTGCCAGCAGCCCCCCTGGCACAGATACGCAGTATTTT. This chain uses TRBV11-3 with TRBJ2-3; D not certain. Trimming pared 5 bases from V and 1 base from J, leaving 7 bases between. The CDR3 runs 13 residues. Germline V gives CDR1 SGHNT, CDR2 YENEEA.

The table lists this clone with a count of one. The chain employs TRBV19 and TRBJ2-7; D remains ambiguous. With 4 bases removed from V and 0 bases from J, the gap between germline ends came to 7 bases. This CDR3 spans 13 amino acids. Germline lookup yields CDR1 LNHDA and CDR2 SQIVND (reference sequence). The DNA for the CDR3 is TGTGCCAGTAGTAAAACGAGCTCCTACGAGCAGTACTTC. Translation gives CASSKTSSYEQYF.

The chain combines TRBV18 with TRBJ1-5; a possible D gene is TRBD1 (5 bases). The CDR3 totals 14 residues. V was trimmed by 3 bases and J by 9 bases, leaving 15 bases between them. Germline V lookup: CDR1 KGHSH, CDR2 LQKENI. CDR3 protein: CASSPRGGSGPQHF. In nucleotides, the CDR3 is TGTGCCAGCTCACCGCGGGGGGGATCGGGGCCCCAGCATTTT.

The chain uses TRBV14 and TRBJ2-7; 7 bases map to TRBD2. This CDR3 has 15 amino acids. J was trimmed by 3 bases and V by 4 bases; bases with no gene match: 9. From germline, CDR1 is SGHDN and CDR2 FVKESK. CDR3 residues: CASSRTRTRDYEQYF. As DNA, the CDR3 is TGTGCCAGCAGCCGGACCCGGACTAGGGACTACGAGCAGTACTTC.

V is TRBV19 and J is TRBJ2-2, with 8 bases fitting TRBD1. The CDR3 has 16 residues. V was pared by 2 bases and J by 3 bases, with 5 bases of the junction left unmatched. The V gene's germline CDR1 is LNHDA and CDR2 SQIVND (reference sequence). The DNA of the CDR3 is TGTGCCAGTAGTATAAGAACAGGGGGATACACCGGGGAGCTGTTTTTT. Protein sequence: CASSIRTGGYTGELFF.

The chain joins TRBV6-1 to TRBJ2-7; D is unresolved. The germline gives CDR1 MNHNS, CDR2 SASEGT. CDR3 length: 12 residues. V was cut by 5 bases and J by 0 bases, with 5 bases left in between. CDR3 nucleotide sequence: TGTGCCAGCAGTTGGGACTCCTACGAGCAGTACTTC. Translated, it gives CASSWDSYEQYF.

This clone occurred once. The chain recombines TRBV19 with TRBJ1-1; unclear D gene. The germline CDR1 and CDR2 sequences are LNHDA and SQIVND (reference sequence). V lost 1 base and J lost 0, with 18 bases in between. The CDR3 runs 18 residues. CDR3 nucleotide sequence: TGTGCCAGTAGTATAGGGCGACTCTCCCCGTCACTGAACACTGAAGCTTTCTTT. This translates into CASSIGRLSPSLNTEAFF.

The CDR3 protein is CASSPASGRFYEQYF. In DNA form, the CDR3 reads TGTGCCAGCAGCCCCGCCTCGGGCCGGTTTTACGAGCAGTACTTC. This sequence joins TRBV11-2 and TRBJ2-7; D remains unclear. CDR3 length: 15 amino acids. Germline V gene data show CDR1 as SGHAT and CDR2 as FQNNGV. V lost 5 bases to trimming and J lost 4 bases, with 18 bases between them.

CDR3 coding DNA: TGTGCCAGCAGCAAAGGCCCCGGACTAGCGGACCCGGTAGGGCAGTTCTTC. Protein: CASSKGPGLADPVGQFF. The V and J genes are TRBV21-1 and TRBJ2-1; the DNA was not used to check the table's D call, TRBD2. TRBV21-1 is termed a pseudogene. CDR3 length: 17 residues.

The chain links TRBV7-3 to TRBJ2-5; a possible D gene is TRBD1 (5 bases). Germline V gene data show CDR1 as SGHTA and CDR2 as FQGTGA. The germline V and J ends were trimmed by 2 bases and 0 bases, with 10 bases remaining between them. The CDR3 spans 15 residues. Here the CDR3 DNA reads TGTGCCAGCAGCTTATGGTGCAGGGACCAAGAGACCCAGTACTTC. Translation gives CASSLWCRDQETQYF.

This chain uses TRBV7-2 with TRBJ1-5; 7 bases are shared with TRBD1. Germline-derived CDR1 and CDR2 are SGHTA and FQGNSA. The CDR3 covers 15 residues. The V segment lost 7 bases and the J segment 3 bases; nucleotides outside the gene matches: 9. The CDR3 sequence: CASKGAGTVNQPQHF. The CDR3 DNA follows: TGTGCCAGCAAGGGGGCCGGGACAGTCAATCAGCCCCAGCATTTT. Drawing the rest from reference TRBV7-2 and TRBJ1-5, the complete variable domain is GAGVSQSPSNKVTEKGKDVELRCDPISGHTALYWYRQSLGQGLEFLIYFQGNSAPDKSGLPSDRFSAERTGGSVSTLTIQRTQQEDSAVYLCASKGAGTVNQPQHFGDGTRLSIL.

This CDR3 reads CASSPVTQNSPLHF. CDR3 nucleotide sequence: TGTGCCAGCTCACCAGTGACACAAAATTCACCCCTCCACTTT. The chain combines TRBV18 with TRBJ1-6; D gene unclear. Germline values: CDR1 KGHSH, CDR2 LQKENI. The V end lost 2 bases, the J end lost 7 bases, and 9 bases lay between the germline ends. This CDR3 is 14 amino acids long.

This clone was counted once. This chain connects TRBV29-1 to TRBJ1-2; D is ambiguous. V was cut by 0 bases and J by 7 bases, with 12 bases left in between. Germline CDR1 and CDR2: SQVTM and ANQGSEA. CDR3 size: 13 residues. As DNA, the CDR3 is TGCAGCGTTGAAGACCGGACGGCGCGTGGCTACACCTTC. Translation gives CSVEDRTARGYTF.

This rearrangement joins TRBV10-1 to TRBJ2-3, with TRBD2 matching over 7 bases. V shed 6 bases and J 0 bases; nucleotides not matched to a gene: 6. Germline CDR1 is WNHNN and CDR2 is SYGVQD (reference sequence). The CDR3 covers 15 residues. In nucleotides, the CDR3 is TGCGCCAGCAGCTTGTATAGCGGGAGCACAGATACGCAGTATTTT. It translates to CASSLYSGSTDTQYF.